This T cell receptor beta chain was documented in a study of T cell responses to AZD1222 COVID-19 vaccine. Whole-study results and caveats: Distributed over spike, vaccine-associated CD4 TCRs predominated at 160-218 and 743-854. Following two doses of AZD1222, Spike-specific TCR breadth and depth rose. A mostly white British donor set with more females was recruited, and clonal diversity was possibly underestimated. Repertoires were obtained only post-peak T cell response.

Sequencing was performed with immunoSEQ multiplex PCR; in TCRdb, only in-frame clones are kept and a portion is missing. The sample carries about 140,000 clones, 80% to 95% recorded once. In regard to this clone: Its antigen is currently unknown.

Germline values: CDR1 MNHEY, CDR2 SMNVEV (reference sequence). This CDR3 comprises 16 residues. V lost 6 bases, J lost 4 bases, and 19 bases lay in between. The chain uses TRBV27 and TRBJ2-1; possible D gene TRBD2, 6 bases. The specimen comprised peripheral blood, sampled 28 days after the second AZD1222 dose. The TCR was taken from an adult who received the AZD1222 COVID-19 vaccine. CDR3 in amino acids: CASRGPGGVGYNEQFF. In nucleotides, the CDR3 is TGTGCCAGCAGGGGCCCGGGCGGGGTAGGGTACAATGAGCAGTTCTTC.